This entry lists 31 T cell receptor beta chains sequenced from one sample in a study of identical twins. TCRdb reanalysed the 5' RACE reads using MiXCR and keeps one entry per CDR3 protein. Of 450,000 or so distinct CDR3 sequences listed, approximately 15% are singletons. The same sample was also used in a study of yellow fever vaccine responses in identical twins.

The source material was CD4+ T cells sorted from blood. Receptors were obtained from a woman under 30 in good health.

This clonotype was counted only a few times. The chain carries TRBV5-5 and TRBJ2-7; D is tentatively TRBD1 or TRBD2 (6 bases each). This CDR3 region has 15 residues. With 5 bases removed from V and 2 bases from J, the gap between germline ends came to 17 bases. Germline CDR1 and CDR2: SGHKS and YYEKEE (reference sequence). The CDR3 here is CASSPEGGTTYEQYF. The CDR3 region has the DNA TGTGCCAGCAGTCCGGAGGGGGGAACGACCTACGAGCAGTACTTC.

This clonotype was seen a handful of times. The rearrangement links TRBV4-3 to TRBJ1-4; D unclear. This CDR3 is built from 15 residues. Trimming removed 0 bases at V and 4 bases at J, with 9 bases between. Germline-derived CDR1 and CDR2 are LGHNA and YSLEER. The CDR3 coding sequence is TGCGCCAGCAGCCAAGATCGGGTCCTTAATGAAAAACTGTTTTTT. Translated: CASSQDRVLNEKLFF.

This clonotype was observed a few times. The chain has TRBV6-1 and TRBJ2-5; D might be TRBD2 (5 bases). Germline V CDR1 and CDR2: MNHNS, SASEGT. The germline V and J ends were trimmed by 7 bases and 2 bases, with 17 bases remaining between them. This CDR3 is built from 15 residues. The CDR3 region is CASNPGPPGQETQYF. In nucleotides, the CDR3 is TGTGCCAGCAACCCCGGGCCCCCGGGGCAAGAGACCCAGTACTTC.

This clonotype appeared a few times. The rearrangement uses TRBV27 and TRBJ2-4, with D perhaps matching TRBD2 (6 bases). Germline loops: CDR1 MNHEY, CDR2 SMNVEV (reference sequence). The germline V and J ends were trimmed by 4 bases and 7 bases, with 11 bases remaining between them. CDR3 length equals 13 residues. The CDR3 spells CASSSGSRNIQYF. DNA for the CDR3: TGTGCCAGCAGTTCCGGGAGTCGGAACATTCAGTACTTC.

The chain is built from TRBV11-2 and TRBJ2-2, with D perhaps TRBD1 (6 bases). From germline, CDR1 is SGHAT and CDR2 FQNNGV. V lost 6 bases, J lost 0 bases, and 17 bases lay in between. The CDR3 is made up of 17 amino acids. CDR3 loop: CASRNLKGEANTGELFF. The CDR3 DNA follows: TGTGCCAGCAGAAACCTAAAGGGGGAAGCGAACACCGGGGAGCTGTTTTTT. Full variable domain (rest looked up from reference TRBV11-2 and TRBJ2-2): EAGVAQSPRYKIIEKRQSVAFWCNPISGHATLYWYQQILGQGPKLLIQFQNNGVVDDSQLPKDRFSAERLKGVDSTLKIQPAKLEDSAVYLCASRNLKGEANTGELFFGEGSRLTVL.

This clonotype showed up just a few times. The V gene is TRBV5-1, the J gene TRBJ2-7, with D perhaps TRBD1 (6 bases). CDR1 and CDR2 from the germline V gene are SGHRS and YFSETQ. The length of the CDR3 is 14 residues. V was shortened by 3 bases and J by 2 bases, with 12 bases between the two germline ends. This CDR3 is CASSSRTEAYEQYF. The CDR3 nucleotides read TGCGCCAGCAGCTCCAGGACAGAAGCCTACGAGCAGTACTTC.

This clonotype was observed a handful of times. The chain uses TRBV10-3 and TRBJ2-7, with 7 bases aligning to TRBD1. The V gene end was trimmed by 3 bases and the J gene end by 2 bases; junction bases not matched to a gene: 7. This CDR3 region has 15 residues. In germline, CDR1 is ENHRY, CDR2 SYGVKD. CDR3 protein: CAISERQGVPYEQYF. For the CDR3, the DNA is TGTGCCATCAGTGAAAGGCAGGGGGTACCCTACGAGCAGTACTTC.

This clonotype came up a few times. The junction and the germline gene differ at one end; a read error may be behind it. The genes are TRBV12-3 or TRBV12-4 and TRBJ1-3, with 7 bases that match TRBD1. This CDR3 has 12 residues. CDR3 nucleotide sequence: TGTGCCAGCAGTTTAGAGTTATTAGGACAGGATTTT. Translating gives CASSLELLGQDF.

This clonotype was observed a handful of times. This chain joins TRBV20-1 and TRBJ2-3; D is possibly TRBD2 (5 bases). Germline V gene lookup returns CDR1 DFQATT and CDR2 SNEGSKA (reference sequence). V lost 5 bases to trimming and J lost 1 base, with 16 bases between them. CDR3 length equals 15 residues. In DNA, the CDR3 is TGCAGTGCTCCTGCGCGTACTAGACGCACAGATACGCAGTATTTT. This gives the protein CSAPARTRRTDTQYF.

This clonotype was seen many times. This chain links TRBV12-3 or TRBV12-4 with TRBJ2-7, with a tentative D call TRBD2 (6 bases). The CDR3 totals 13 residues. Trimming shortened V by 5 bases and J by 3 bases, and 11 bases separated the two germline ends. CDR3: CASSLLGGYEQYF. Here the CDR3 DNA reads TGTGCCAGCAGTCTTTTGGGGGGCTACGAGCAGTACTTC.

This clonotype was counted many times. The chain joins TRBV27 to TRBJ2-5, with 9 bases fitting TRBD2. V lost 5 bases, J lost 5 bases, and 6 bases stayed unmatched. CDR1 MNHEY and CDR2 SMNVEV come from the germline V gene (reference sequence). CDR3 length: 14 residues. The CDR3 is CASSPLAGGETQYF. The CDR3 bases are TGTGCCAGCAGTCCCTTGGCGGGGGGGGAGACCCAGTACTTC.

The V and J genes are TRBV4-3 and TRBJ1-1, with D unclear. The ends were cut back, 0 bases at V and 5 bases at J, with 7 bases in the middle. Germline values: CDR1 LGHNA, CDR2 YSLEER. The CDR3 runs 13 residues. The CDR3: CASSQDRETEAFF. The DNA of the CDR3 is TGCGCCAGCAGCCAAGATAGGGAGACTGAAGCTTTCTTT.

In its sample, this clonotype was seen a few times. This chain connects TRBV4-3 to TRBJ2-6; D gene unclear. Germline CDR1 and CDR2: LGHNA and YSLEER. The CDR3 covers 15 residues. Trimming stripped 1 base from V and 0 bases from J, with 4 bases between. CDR3 coding DNA: TGCGCCAGCAGCCAAGTAAACTCTGGGGCCAACGTCCTGACTTTC. This gives the protein CASSQVNSGANVLTF.

This clonotype was picked up a small number of times. This chain links TRBV6-1 with TRBJ2-7, with TRBD2 matching over 11 bases. In germline, CDR1 is MNHNS, CDR2 SASEGT. There are 16 residues in the CDR3. The V and J ends lost 6 bases and 0 bases, in that order; junction bases with no gene match: 7. The CDR3 sequence is CASRRSSGGPSYEQYF. The CDR3 coding sequence is TGTGCCAGCAGGAGGTCTAGCGGGGGGCCCTCCTACGAGCAGTACTTC.

The gene calls are TRBV5-1 and TRBJ2-5, with D tentatively TRBD2 (6 bases). CDR1 is SGHRS and CDR2 is YFSETQ in the germline V gene. V lost 4 bases, J lost 1 base, and 23 bases lay in between. The CDR3 runs to 18 residues. CDR3 nucleotides: TGCGCCAGCAGCCTCCGCGGGGTGGATAGATATTTCCAAGAGACCCAGTACTTC. This codes for CASSLRGVDRYFQETQYF.

This clonotype was recorded a few times. This chain links TRBV5-6 with TRBJ2-5; D gene unclear. Germline assignment: CDR1 SGHDT and CDR2 YYEEEE. This CDR3 has 14 amino acids. The V end lost 6 bases, the J end lost 5 bases, and 17 bases lay between the germline ends. The CDR3 DNA is TGTGCCAGCATCGGATCCAAGCTTTGGGAGACCCAGTACTTC. Amino acids: CASIGSKLWETQYF.

This chain uses TRBV5-1 with TRBJ2-1; the D is unclear. Germline V gene lookup returns CDR1 SGHRS and CDR2 YFSETQ. V lost 4 bases to trimming and J lost 8 bases, with 22 bases between them. The CDR3 runs 16 residues. CDR3 bases: TGCGCCAGCAGCCCCCGTCAAAGTTCAATAGTGGATGAGCAGTTCTTC. Translated, it gives CASSPRQSSIVDEQFF.

This chain links TRBV27 with TRBJ2-3, with D maybe TRBD2 (6 bases). The germline V and J ends were trimmed by 5 bases and 5 bases, with 17 bases remaining between them. CDR3 length: 15 residues. Germline loops: CDR1 MNHEY, CDR2 SMNVEV (reference sequence). The CDR3 is CASSTYSGPGDTQYF. The CDR3 coding sequence is TGTGCCAGCAGTACCTATAGCGGACCAGGAGATACGCAGTATTTT.

This clonotype came up a few times. The J gene is TRBJ2-1, the V gene TRBV6-2 or TRBV6-3; 13 nucleotides line up with TRBD2. Unmatched junction bases numbered 5, after V lost 6 bases and J lost 6 bases. The CDR3 length is 15 residues. Germline CDR1 is MNHEY and CDR2 is SVGEGT. The CDR3 is CASSPGLAGFNEQFF. The CDR3 nucleotides read TGTGCCAGCAGCCCGGGACTAGCGGGGTTCAATGAGCAGTTCTTC.

CDR3 sequence reads: CASSSGKTTDTQYF. The CDR3 DNA reads as TGTGCCAGCAGCTCAGGGAAGACCACAGATACGCAGTATTTT. The chain combines TRBV4-2 with TRBJ2-3; D is possibly TRBD1 (5 bases). Germline values: CDR1 LGHNA, CDR2 YNFKEQ. V lost 5 bases to trimming and J lost 2 bases, with 11 bases between them. This CDR3 region has 14 residues.

This rearrangement joins TRBV10-3 to TRBJ2-5; 9 bases line up with TRBD1. The V segment lost 6 bases and the J segment 1 base; nucleotides outside the gene matches: 3. In germline, CDR1 is ENHRY, CDR2 SYGVKD. There are 14 residues in the CDR3. CDR3 sequence: CAIRPGQGQETQYF. CDR3 coding DNA: TGTGCCATCAGACCGGGACAGGGCCAAGAGACCCAGTACTTC.

The chain is built from TRBV9 and TRBJ2-1; 7 bases match TRBD2. Per the germline V gene, CDR1 is SGDLS and CDR2 is YYNGEE. With 0 bases clipped from V and 2 bases from J, the junction kept 8 bases outside the gene matches. This CDR3 contains 17 residues. The CDR3 region is CASSVALGTTTYNEQFF. Here the CDR3 DNA reads TGTGCCAGCAGCGTAGCTCTGGGGACTACCACCTACAATGAGCAGTTCTTC.

This clonotype came up a few times. The rearrangement joins TRBV20-1 to TRBJ2-4; D call uncertain. Trimming cost V 5 bases and J 5 bases, with 16 bases left between them. Germline-derived CDR1 and CDR2 are DFQATT and SNEGSKA (reference sequence). The length of the CDR3 is 14 residues. DNA of the CDR3: TGCAGTGCTGCCGAGTATAGTGCCCAAAACATTCAGTACTTC. Its translation: CSAAEYSAQNIQYF.

Many counts were recorded for this clonotype. The chain carries TRBV20-1 and TRBJ2-3; 11 bases are shared with TRBD2. This CDR3 comprises 16 residues. The V and J ends lost 0 bases and 10 bases, in that order; junction bases with no gene match: 12. In germline, CDR1 is DFQATT, CDR2 SNEGSKA (reference sequence). As DNA, the CDR3 is TGCAGTGCTAGAGATAGGCTAGCGGGGGGCGCCGCGCCGCAGTATTTT. This encodes CSARDRLAGGAAPQYF.

The chain combines TRBV10-3 with TRBJ2-7; no reliable D call. The V and J ends lost 5 bases and 0 bases respectively, with 5 bases between them. Germline V CDR1 and CDR2: ENHRY, SYGVKD. This CDR3 region has 12 residues. CDR3 amino acids: CAISPSSYEQYF. The CDR3 nucleotides read TGTGCCATCAGTCCGAGCTCCTACGAGCAGTACTTC.

This clonotype was counted between two and nine times. V and J are TRBV2 and TRBJ2-3, with 8 bases identical to TRBD2. The CDR3 spans 11 residues. The V and J ends lost 4 bases and 11 bases, in that order; junction bases with no gene match: 2. CDR1 is SNHLY, CDR2 FYNNEI, per germline. For the CDR3, the DNA is TGTGCCAGCAGTGGACGGGGGGGGCAGTATTTT. This gives the protein CASSGRGGQYF.

This CDR3 is CASSPPTTLVNTEAFF. CDR3 coding DNA: TGTGCCAGCAGTCCCCCGACTACGCTAGTAAACACTGAAGCTTTCTTT. The rearrangement links TRBV6-1 to TRBJ1-1; D gene uncertain. This CDR3 contains 16 residues. V was cut by 5 bases and J by 2 bases, with 18 bases left in between. The germline gives CDR1 MNHNS, CDR2 SASEGT.

In this sample, this clonotype turned up a few times. The chain is built from TRBV19 and TRBJ2-5; perhaps TRBD1 as D (5 bases). This CDR3 has 15 amino acids. Per germline, CDR1 LNHDA and CDR2 SQIVND (reference sequence). Trimming took 4 bases from V and 2 from J, leaving 14 bases between them. The CDR3 bases are TGTGCCAGTAGTACCCGACAGTTCAGTCAAGAGACCCAGTACTTC. It specifies CASSTRQFSQETQYF. Complete variable domain (other parts from reference TRBV19 and TRBJ2-5): DGGITQSPKYLFRKEGQNVTLSCEQNLNHDAMYWYRQDPGQGLRLIYYSQIVNDFQKGDIAEGYSVSREKKESFPLTVTSAQKNPTAFYLCASSTRQFSQETQYFGPGTRLLVL.

This chain uses TRBV27 with TRBJ2-7; D might be TRBD1 or TRBD2, each matching 5 bases. V was trimmed by 5 bases and J by 4 bases, leaving 21 bases between them. The CDR3 totals 16 residues. Germline V gene data show CDR1 as MNHEY and CDR2 as SMNVEV (reference sequence). In nucleotides, the CDR3 is TGTGCCAGCAGTGAACCCCGGACCCGAGGGGTTTACGAGCAGTACTTC. Translating gives CASSEPRTRGVYEQYF.

Many counts were recorded for this clonotype. V is TRBV6-2 or TRBV6-3 and J is TRBJ2-1, with D perhaps matching TRBD2 (5 bases). The germline V gene has CDR1 MNHEY and CDR2 SVGEGT. V was shortened by 7 bases and J by 6 bases, with 16 bases between the two germline ends. The CDR3 consists of 14 residues. Here the CDR3 DNA reads TGTGCCAGCACCAACTGGAGGCGTACCAATGAGCAGTTCTTC. This gives the protein CASTNWRRTNEQFF.

The chain recombines TRBV21-1 with TRBJ2-5; the table calls TRBD2, which could not be checked here. TRBV21-1 is reported as a pseudogene. This CDR3 comprises 15 residues. The CDR3 DNA follows: TGTGCCAGCAGAAACCCGACTAGCGGGAGGGAGACCCAGTACTTC. Amino acid sequence: CASRNPTSGRETQYF.